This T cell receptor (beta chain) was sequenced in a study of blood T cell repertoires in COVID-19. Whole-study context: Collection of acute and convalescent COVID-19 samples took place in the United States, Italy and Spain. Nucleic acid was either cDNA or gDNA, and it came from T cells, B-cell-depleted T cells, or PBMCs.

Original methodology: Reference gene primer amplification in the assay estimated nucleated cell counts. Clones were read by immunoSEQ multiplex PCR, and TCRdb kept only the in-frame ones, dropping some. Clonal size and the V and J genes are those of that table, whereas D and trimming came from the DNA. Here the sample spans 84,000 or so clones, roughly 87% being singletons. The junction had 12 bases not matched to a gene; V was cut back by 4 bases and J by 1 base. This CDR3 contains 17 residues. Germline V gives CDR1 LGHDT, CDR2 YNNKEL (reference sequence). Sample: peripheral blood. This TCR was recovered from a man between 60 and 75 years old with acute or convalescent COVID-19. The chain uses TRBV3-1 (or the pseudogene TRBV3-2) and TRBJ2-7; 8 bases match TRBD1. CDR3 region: CASSRNMGQVRSYEQYF. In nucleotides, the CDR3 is TGTGCCAGCAGCCGAAACATGGGACAGGTTCGGTCCTACGAGCAGTACTTC.